This entry lists 21 T cell receptor beta chains sequenced from one sample in a study of response to subunit inactivated influenza vaccine. TCRdb reanalysed the RT-PCR reads using MiXCR and keeps one entry per CDR3 protein. The sample gives some 540,000 distinct CDR3 sequences, roughly 25% of which show up once; approximately 2.9% is in the top ten. These sequences were also reported in another study, on T cells expressing NK-cell markers. That paper notes: Libraries used 5'RACE template switching adding universal primer site and UMIs.

Material: CD4+ T cells sorted from PBMCs, obtained 11 to 12 days after vaccination. These receptors came from a man aged 45 to 65 who received an inactivated influenza vaccine.

The gene calls are TRBV29-1 and TRBJ1-2; a possible D gene is TRBD1 (6 bases). CDR1 is SQVTM and CDR2 is ANQGSEA in the germline V gene. Trimming took 8 bases from V and 3 from J, leaving 19 bases between them. The CDR3 extends over 14 amino acids. The CDR3 DNA follows: TGCAGCATTACTCAGGGCAGGGGCTACTATGGCTACACCTTC. Protein product: CSITQGRGYYGYTF.

This clonotype showed up just a few times. The DNA of the CDR3 is TGCGCCAGCAGCCGGAATTCAGGGCGAATAGGGTCTTTCACTGAAGCTTTCTTT. Translation gives CASSRNSGRIGSFTEAFF. This sequence joins TRBV4-1 and TRBJ1-1, with D possibly being TRBD1 (5 bases). The V end lost 4 bases, the J end lost 4 bases, and 25 bases lay between the germline ends. This CDR3 has 18 residues. CDR1 is MGHRA, CDR2 YSYEKL, per germline.

This clonotype appeared once. The chain joins TRBV2 to TRBJ2-3; D may match TRBD1 or TRBD2 (5 bases each). The germline V gene encodes CDR1 SNHLY and CDR2 FYNNEI. Trimming took 2 bases from V and 6 from J, leaving 9 bases between them. This CDR3 has 13 amino acids. The CDR3 nucleotides read TGTGCCAGCAGTGAAAACTGGGGGGATACGCAGTATTTT. Protein: CASSENWGDTQYF.

This clonotype has just a few counts. This chain connects TRBV7-2 to TRBJ2-2; D is undetermined. The CDR3 spans 14 residues. The germline CDR1 and CDR2 sequences are SGHTA and FQGNSA. V was shortened by 1 base and J by 5 bases, with 8 bases between the two germline ends. This CDR3 reads CASSLEGLTGELFF. The DNA of the CDR3 is TGTGCCAGCAGCTTAGAGGGCTTAACCGGGGAGCTGTTTTTT. Using reference TRBV7-2 and TRBJ2-2 for the parts outside the CDR3, the full variable domain is GAGVSQSPSNKVTEKGKDVELRCDPISGHTALYWYRQSLGQGLEFLIYFQGNSAPDKSGLPSDRFSAERTGGSVSTLTIQRTQQEDSAVYLCASSLEGLTGELFFGEGSRLTVL.

The chain joins TRBV28 to TRBJ2-1; the match to TRBD1 covers 9 bases. After removal of 5 bases from V and 7 bases from J, the junction contained 6 bases not matched to a gene. Germline values: CDR1 MDHEN, CDR2 SYDVKM. The CDR3 has 14 amino acids. DNA of the CDR3: TGTGCCAGCAGTGGGACAGGGACTTTGAATGAGCAGTTCTTC. Translation: CASSGTGTLNEQFF.

The V gene is TRBV15, the J gene TRBJ1-2; the D gene is possibly TRBD1 (5 bases). CDR1 and CDR2 from the germline V gene are LNHNV and YYDKDF (reference sequence). The CDR3 loop spans 15 amino acids. The ends were cut back, 0 bases at V and 3 bases at J, with 11 bases in the middle. Here the CDR3 reads CATSRDLTAYYGYTF. The CDR3 DNA follows: TGTGCCACCAGCAGAGACCTGACAGCTTACTATGGCTACACCTTC. The entire variable domain, with the rest obtained from reference TRBV15 and TRBJ1-2, is as follows: DAMVIQNPRYQVTQFGKPVTLSCSQTLNHNVMYWYQQKSSQAPKLLFHYYDKDFNNEADTPDNFQSRRPNTSFCFLDIRSPGLGDTAMYLCATSRDLTAYYGYTFGSGTRLTVV.

This clonotype was seen at least ten times. This chain joins TRBV2 and TRBJ2-1, with 8 bases identical to TRBD2. Trimming removed 7 bases from V and 6 bases from J; junction bases left unmatched: 8. The germline gives CDR1 SNHLY, CDR2 FYNNEI. CDR3 size: 14 residues. CDR3 protein: CASIVDRGGNEQFF. The CDR3 DNA is TGTGCCAGCATTGTGGACCGGGGGGGCAATGAGCAGTTCTTC.

This clonotype was seen a few times. The chain combines TRBV4-2 with TRBJ2-3; D is ambiguous. This CDR3 is 12 amino acids long. V was cut by 4 bases and J by 7 bases, with 9 bases left in between. In germline, CDR1 is LGHNA, CDR2 YNFKEQ. As DNA, the CDR3 is TGTGCCAGCAGCCTCGATTTGAATACGCAGTATTTT. Translating gives CASSLDLNTQYF.

The genes are TRBV20-1 and TRBJ2-1; 9 bases align to TRBD2. Unmatched junction bases numbered 8, after V lost 6 bases and J lost 2 bases. Per the germline V gene, CDR1 is DFQATT and CDR2 is SNEGSKA (reference sequence). The CDR3 length is 15 residues. The DNA for the CDR3 is TGCAGTGCAATCACTAGCGGGTACGCCTACAATGAGCAGTTCTTC. This sequence encodes CSAITSGYAYNEQFF.

A few counts support this clonotype. V usage is TRBV5-1 and J usage is TRBJ2-1; the D call may be TRBD1 or TRBD2 (5 bases each). The V gene lost 1 base and the J gene lost 6 bases, with 11 bases spanning the gap. This CDR3 region has 14 residues. Germline values: CDR1 SGHRS, CDR2 YFSETQ. The CDR3 DNA reads as TGCGCCAGCAGCTTGCGGGGTGGGGGCAATGAGCAGTTCTTC. Amino acids: CASSLRGGGNEQFF.

The rearrangement links TRBV12-3 or TRBV12-4 to TRBJ2-7; D perhaps matches TRBD1 (7 bases). V lost 5 bases and J lost 5, with 19 bases in between. The CDR3 spans 15 residues. CDR3 DNA sequence: TGTGCCAGCAGTCCCCCAGGGGGGACAGCTAACGAGCAGTACTTC. Encoded protein: CASSPPGGTANEQYF.

The CDR3: CASSYSLRGANTEAFF. In nucleotides, the CDR3 is TGTGCCAGCAGTTACTCTCTCAGGGGTGCCAACACTGAAGCTTTCTTT. The chain joins TRBV6-5 to TRBJ1-1; perhaps TRBD1 as D (6 bases). V lost 0 bases to trimming and J lost 2 bases, with 13 bases between them. CDR3 size: 16 residues. Germline V gene sequence: CDR1 MNHEY, CDR2 SVGAGI.

The chain uses TRBV5-5 and TRBJ1-2; D gene uncertain. V was pared by 4 bases and J by 4 bases, with 17 bases between. Germline V lookup: CDR1 SGHKS, CDR2 YYEKEE (reference sequence). The CDR3 contains 15 residues. As DNA, the CDR3 is TGTGCCAGCAGCCTAGACGATATTGGTTTCTATGGCTACACCTTC. It yields the protein CASSLDDIGFYGYTF.

This chain joins TRBV24-1 and TRBJ2-7, with D uncertain. The CDR3 runs to 13 residues. Germline CDR1 and CDR2: KGHDR and SFDVKD. The V and J ends lost 0 bases and 3 bases respectively, with 5 bases between them. This chain's CDR3 is CATSDLNGYEQYF. CDR3 in DNA: TGTGCCACCAGTGATTTGAACGGCTACGAGCAGTACTTC.

This clonotype was found many times. J is TRBJ2-7 and V is TRBV29-1; D not resolved. The V and J ends lost 0 bases and 13 bases respectively, with 16 bases between them. The germline V gene encodes CDR1 SQVTM and CDR2 ANQGSEA. The CDR3 spans 12 residues. Here the CDR3 DNA reads TGCAGCGTTGAAGATGGCTCGATGGTGGACTACTTC. Its translation is CSVEDGSMVDYF.

This rearrangement joins TRBV4-2 to TRBJ1-4; the D is unclear. CDR3 length: 18 residues. In germline, CDR1 is LGHNA, CDR2 YNFKEQ. Trimming cost V 0 bases and J 3 bases, with 17 bases left between them. DNA for the CDR3: TGTGCCAGCAGCCAAGATCGAAGGAGGGCGGTGGCTAATGAAAAACTGTTTTTT. This translates into CASSQDRRRAVANEKLFF.

The chain links TRBV5-8 to TRBJ2-1; D is uncertain. Trimming removed 4 bases from V and 8 bases from J, with 7 bases in between. Germline CDR1 reads SGHTS; CDR2 reads YDEGEE. The CDR3 runs to 11 residues. The CDR3 is CASSPWDEQFF. CDR3 DNA: TGTGCCAGCAGCCCATGGGATGAGCAGTTCTTC. The full variable domain, rest sourced from reference TRBV5-8 and TRBJ2-1, is EAGVTQSPTHLIKTRGQQATLRCSPISGHTSVYWYQQALGLGLQFLLWYDEGEERNRGNFPPRFSGRQFPNYSSELNVNALELEDSALYLCASSPWDEQFFGPGTRLTVL.

This clonotype was seen a handful of times. V is TRBV4-1 and J is TRBJ2-1; TRBD2 aligns across 8 bases. V lost 0 bases, J lost 5 bases, and 6 bases stayed unmatched. The CDR3 spans 16 residues. Germline V gene lookup returns CDR1 MGHRA and CDR2 YSYEKL. The chain's CDR3 is CASSQDLSGVDNEQFF. DNA for the CDR3: TGCGCCAGCAGCCAAGATCTTAGCGGGGTAGACAATGAGCAGTTCTTC.

This chain connects TRBV7-6 to TRBJ1-4; D is unclear. Per the germline V gene, CDR1 is SGHVS and CDR2 is FNYEAQ. V lost 0 bases, J lost 2 bases, and 4 bases lay in between. The CDR3 covers 14 residues. CDR3 sequence: CASSLAPTNEKLFF. In DNA, the CDR3 is TGTGCCAGCAGCTTAGCACCCACTAATGAAAAACTGTTTTTT.

This clonotype was counted many times. V gene TRBV10-3 combines with J gene TRBJ1-2; D uncertain. Germline V gene sequence: CDR1 ENHRY, CDR2 SYGVKD. The CDR3 is 11 amino acids. Trimming took 6 bases from V and 7 from J, leaving 9 bases between them. The CDR3 sequence: CAISDAVGYTF. The DNA of the CDR3 is TGTGCCATCAGCGATGCAGTTGGCTACACCTTC.

At least ten counts were recorded for this clonotype. The V gene is TRBV5-1, the J gene TRBJ2-1, with 15 bases identical to TRBD2. In germline, CDR1 is SGHRS, CDR2 YFSETQ. This CDR3 spans 18 amino acids. V shed 2 bases and J 0 bases; nucleotides not matched to a gene: 3. The CDR3 reads CASSFGTSGRSSYNEQFF. CDR3 nucleotides: TGCGCCAGCAGCTTCGGGACTAGCGGGAGGAGCTCCTACAATGAGCAGTTCTTC.